The 18 T cell receptor beta chains presented below share a single source sample, sequenced in a study of cytomegalovirus exposure and HLA in healthy donors. TCRdb keeps only in-frame clones here, not all; method: immunoSEQ multiplex PCR. Of fewer than 200,000 clones listed, about 80% are singletons. The sequencing sample was made of PBMCs. These TCRs come from a woman younger than 35 in good health and CMV-seropositive.

The chain joins TRBV9 to TRBJ2-1; D is possibly TRBD1 (6 bases). CDR3 length: 12 residues. Trimming removed 7 bases from V and 10 bases from J, with 15 bases in between. Germline V CDR1 and CDR2: SGDLS, YYNGEE. In DNA form, the CDR3 reads TGTGCCAGCGGCCTGAGTGGGGGCGAGCAGTTCTTC. Its translation: CASGLSGGEQFF.

This clone was found many times. This chain links TRBV5-1 with TRBJ2-3; D is perhaps TRBD1 (5 bases). V lost 0 bases and J 0 bases, leaving 8 bases between the germline ends. Germline V gene data show CDR1 as SGHRS and CDR2 as YFSETQ. The CDR3 spans 15 residues. The CDR3, as DNA: TGCGCCAGCAGCTTGGAGGGGTTTAGCACAGATACGCAGTATTTT. It translates to CASSLEGFSTDTQYF.

The chain carries TRBV4-3 and TRBJ1-2, with no clear D. CDR3 length: 15 residues. Trimming pared 0 bases from V and 4 bases from J, leaving 12 bases between. CDR1 and CDR2 from the germline V gene are LGHNA and YSLEER. The CDR3 region has the DNA TGCGCCAGCAGCCAAGATTCTAACAGTATCTATGGCTACACCTTC. Translating gives CASSQDSNSIYGYTF.

This clone was counted once. J is TRBJ2-3 and V is TRBV29-1; no clear D gene. Germline-derived CDR1 and CDR2 are SQVTM and ANQGSEA. V was clipped by 7 bases and J by 1 base, with 6 bases between them. This CDR3 spans 11 amino acids. As DNA, the CDR3 is TGCAGCGCCTTTCGCACAGATACGCAGTATTTT. Translation: CSAFRTDTQYF.

The rearrangement links TRBV11-2 to TRBJ1-1; D is undetermined. The V end was cut by 2 bases, the J end by 1 base, with 8 bases between. This CDR3 spans 14 amino acids. In germline, CDR1 is SGHAT, CDR2 FQNNGV. The CDR3 is CASSLTAGNTEAFF. The CDR3 region has the DNA TGTGCCAGCAGCTTAACGGCGGGGAACACTGAAGCTTTCTTT.

This clone was seen only a few times. V is TRBV2 and J is TRBJ2-2; 9 nucleotides match TRBD2. The CDR3 sequence is 16 residues long. Germline values: CDR1 SNHLY, CDR2 FYNNEI. J lost 3 bases, V lost 7 bases, and 9 bases had no gene match. This CDR3 is CASKGKRGAYTGELFF. The DNA for the CDR3 is TGTGCCAGCAAGGGAAAGCGGGGGGCCTACACCGGGGAGCTGTTTTTT.

V usage is TRBV10-1 and J usage is TRBJ1-1; TRBD1 is a possible D gene (5 bases). Germline V CDR1 and CDR2: WNHNN, SYGVQD (reference sequence). The ends were cut back, 0 bases at V and 3 bases at J, with 11 bases in the middle. CDR3 length: 15 amino acids. The CDR3 DNA reads TGCGCCAGCAGTGAGTCGAAGGGAGGGGACACTGAAGCTTTCTTT. Protein product: CASSESKGGDTEAFF.

This sequence joins TRBV4-3 and TRBJ1-4; possible D gene TRBD1, 6 bases. In germline, CDR1 is LGHNA, CDR2 YSLEER. The germline V and J ends were trimmed by 6 bases and 3 bases, with 17 bases remaining between them. The CDR3 has 16 residues. The CDR3 bases are TGCGCCAGCAGTCAAACTCAGGGGTACTCTAATGAAAAACTGTTTTTT. The encoded protein is CASSQTQGYSNEKLFF.

This clone was counted a few times. The chain links TRBV11-1 to TRBJ2-7, with D perhaps matching TRBD1 (5 bases). There are 13 residues in the CDR3. The germline V and J ends were trimmed by 5 bases and 1 base, with 9 bases remaining between them. The germline gives CDR1 SGHAT, CDR2 FQDESV (reference sequence). CDR3 DNA: TGTGCCAGCAGCGAAGACAGATCCTACGAGCAGTACTTC. Translation: CASSEDRSYEQYF.

The chain carries TRBV11-2 and TRBJ1-5, with D hard to call. V was shortened by 1 base and J by 5 bases, with 6 bases between the two germline ends. The length of the CDR3 is 13 residues. Germline CDR1 and CDR2: SGHAT and FQNNGV. The CDR3 DNA reads as TGTGCCAGCAGCTTAGTCGGAGATCAGCCCCAGCATTTT. Translated: CASSLVGDQPQHF.

The chain recombines TRBV4-2 with TRBJ1-1; D might be TRBD1 (5 bases). The V and J ends lost 4 bases and 3 bases respectively, with 18 bases between them. Germline loops: CDR1 LGHNA, CDR2 YNFKEQ. There are 16 residues in the CDR3. The CDR3 here is CASSRGETPIDTEAFF. In nucleotides, the CDR3 is TGTGCCAGCAGCCGGGGCGAGACACCTATAGACACTGAAGCTTTCTTT.

This CDR3 reads CASSYPGRGSSGANVLTF. CDR3 DNA: TGTGCCAGCAGCTATCCGGGACGGGGGAGCTCTGGGGCCAACGTCCTGACTTTC. The chain has TRBV7-3 and TRBJ2-6; D is possibly TRBD2 (6 bases). In germline, CDR1 is SGHTA, CDR2 FQGTGA. Trimming took off 4 bases at V and 0 bases at J, with 16 bases between the two ends. The CDR3 totals 18 residues.

The chain recombines TRBV5-1 with TRBJ1-2, with TRBD1 matching over 8 bases. Germline-derived CDR1 and CDR2 are SGHRS and YFSETQ. The V and J ends lost 1 base and 5 bases, in that order; junction bases with no gene match: 10. The CDR3 extends over 16 amino acids. The CDR3 nucleotides are TGCGCCAGCAGCTTGTCAGGACAGGGACTGTGGTATGGCTACACCTTC. It specifies CASSLSGQGLWYGYTF.

The rearrangement joins TRBV28 to TRBJ1-5, with TRBD1 matching over 8 bases. The J segment lost 1 base and the V segment lost 3 bases, leaving 2 bases of the junction unmatched. The CDR3 loop spans 15 amino acids. CDR1 MDHEN and CDR2 SYDVKM come from the germline V gene. In DNA, the CDR3 is TGTGCCAGCAGTTTCGGGGACAGGAGCAATCAGCCCCAGCATTTT. Protein product: CASSFGDRSNQPQHF.

This clone was recorded once. This chain links TRBV18 with TRBJ2-7, with a tentative D call TRBD1 (6 bases). This CDR3 is built from 15 residues. The germline CDR1 and CDR2 sequences are KGHSH and LQKENI. Trimming cost V 4 bases and J 6 bases, with 19 bases left between them. CDR3 in amino acids: CASSRRTVPSGEQYF. DNA for the CDR3: TGTGCCAGCTCACGCCGGACAGTGCCTTCAGGCGAGCAGTACTTC.

The V and J genes are TRBV10-3 and TRBJ2-7; D ambiguous. Germline loops: CDR1 ENHRY, CDR2 SYGVKD. This CDR3 is 13 amino acids long. The V gene lost 7 bases and the J gene lost 5 bases, with 15 bases spanning the gap. CDR3 protein: CAIKATPSNEQYF. For the CDR3, the DNA is TGTGCCATCAAGGCGACTCCCAGCAACGAGCAGTACTTC.

The chain employs TRBV9 and TRBJ1-1; D gene uncertain. Trimming cost V 4 bases and J 1 base, with 11 bases left between them. Germline V gene sequence: CDR1 SGDLS, CDR2 YYNGEE. This CDR3 is built from 14 residues. As DNA, the CDR3 is TGTGCCAGCAGCAAAGGACGGGAGAACACTGAAGCTTTCTTT. Its translation: CASSKGRENTEAFF.

This clone was found a few times. CDR3 sequence: CSAEDRKEAFF. In DNA form, the CDR3 reads TGCAGTGCTGAGGACAGGAAGGAAGCTTTCTTT. The J gene is TRBJ1-1, the V gene TRBV20-1; TRBD1 matches 7 bases. Per the germline V gene, CDR1 is DFQATT and CDR2 is SNEGSKA (reference sequence). Trimming at V came to 5 bases and at J to 8 bases, leaving 5 bases not matched to a gene. This CDR3 is built from 11 residues.